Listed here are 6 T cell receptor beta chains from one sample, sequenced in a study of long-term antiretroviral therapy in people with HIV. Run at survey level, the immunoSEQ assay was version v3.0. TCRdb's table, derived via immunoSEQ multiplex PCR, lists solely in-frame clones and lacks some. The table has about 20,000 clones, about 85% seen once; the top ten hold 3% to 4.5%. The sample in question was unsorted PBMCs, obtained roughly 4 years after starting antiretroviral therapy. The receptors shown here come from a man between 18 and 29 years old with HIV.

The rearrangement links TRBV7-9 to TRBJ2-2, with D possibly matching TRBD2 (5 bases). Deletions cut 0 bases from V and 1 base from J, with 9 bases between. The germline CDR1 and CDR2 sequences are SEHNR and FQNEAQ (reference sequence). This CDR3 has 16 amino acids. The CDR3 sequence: CASSLARRMNTGELFF. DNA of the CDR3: TGTGCCAGCAGCTTAGCGCGGAGGATGAACACCGGGGAGCTGTTTTTT.

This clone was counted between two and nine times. The CDR3 DNA is TGTGCCAGCAGTTTGGGGGGAACGAAGGGCTACACCTTC. This translates into CASSLGGTKGYTF. This rearrangement joins TRBV27 to TRBJ1-2; D might be TRBD1 (5 bases). CDR1 is MNHEY, CDR2 SMNVEV, per germline (reference sequence). The ends were cut back, 3 bases at V and 8 bases at J, with 13 bases in the middle. The CDR3 extends over 13 amino acids.

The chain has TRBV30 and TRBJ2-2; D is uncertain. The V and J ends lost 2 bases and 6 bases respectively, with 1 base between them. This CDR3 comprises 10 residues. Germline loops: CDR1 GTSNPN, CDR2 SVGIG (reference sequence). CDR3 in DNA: TGTGCCTGGAGTTCCGGGGAGCTGTTTTTT. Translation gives CAWSSGELFF.

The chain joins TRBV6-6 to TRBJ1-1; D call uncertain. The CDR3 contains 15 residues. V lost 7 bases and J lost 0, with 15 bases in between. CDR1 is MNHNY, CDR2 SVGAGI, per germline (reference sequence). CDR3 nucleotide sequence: TGTGCCAGCAATTCCCAAATCGAGATGAACACTGAAGCTTTCTTT. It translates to CASNSQIEMNTEAFF.

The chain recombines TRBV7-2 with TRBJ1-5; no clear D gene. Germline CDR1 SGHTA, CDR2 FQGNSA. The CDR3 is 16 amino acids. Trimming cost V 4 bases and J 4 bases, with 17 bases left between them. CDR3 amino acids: CASSWAIGLRNQPQHF. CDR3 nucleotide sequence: TGTGCCAGCAGCTGGGCGATAGGATTGAGGAATCAGCCCCAGCATTTT.

In DNA form, the CDR3 reads TGTGCCAGCAGCCCCCGTATCGGGACAGGGCGGGAAAAACTGTTTTTT. Translated, it gives CASSPRIGTGREKLFF. The J gene is TRBJ1-4, the V gene TRBV9; TRBD1 agrees at 9 bases. The CDR3 sequence is 16 residues long. The germline gives CDR1 SGDLS, CDR2 YYNGEE. Trimming removed 4 bases from V and 8 bases from J; junction bases left unmatched: 12.